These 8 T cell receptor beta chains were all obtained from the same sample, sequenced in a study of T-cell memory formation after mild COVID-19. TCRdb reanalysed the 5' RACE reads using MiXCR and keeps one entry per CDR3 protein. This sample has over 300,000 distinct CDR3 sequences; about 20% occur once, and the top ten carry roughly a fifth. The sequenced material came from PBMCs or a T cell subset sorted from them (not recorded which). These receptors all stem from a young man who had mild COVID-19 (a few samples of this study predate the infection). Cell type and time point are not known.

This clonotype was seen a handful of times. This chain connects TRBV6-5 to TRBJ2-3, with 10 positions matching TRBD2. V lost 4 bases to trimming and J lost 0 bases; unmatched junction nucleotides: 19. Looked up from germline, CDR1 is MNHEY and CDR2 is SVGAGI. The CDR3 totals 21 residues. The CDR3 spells CASSSGWRGLARSSSTDTQYF. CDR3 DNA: TGTGCCAGCAGTTCAGGCTGGCGGGGACTAGCGCGATCCTCTAGCACAGATACGCAGTATTTT.

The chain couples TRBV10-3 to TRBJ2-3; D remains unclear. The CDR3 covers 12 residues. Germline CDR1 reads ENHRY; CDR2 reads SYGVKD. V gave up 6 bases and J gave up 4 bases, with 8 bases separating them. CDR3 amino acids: CAIRAGADTQYF. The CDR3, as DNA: TGTGCCATCAGGGCAGGCGCAGATACGCAGTATTTT.

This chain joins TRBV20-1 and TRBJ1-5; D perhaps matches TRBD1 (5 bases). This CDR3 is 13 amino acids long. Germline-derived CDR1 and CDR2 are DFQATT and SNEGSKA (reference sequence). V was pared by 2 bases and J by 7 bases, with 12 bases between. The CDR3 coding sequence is TGCAGTGCTAGACAGGGATTCGGGCAGCCCCAGCATTTT. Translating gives CSARQGFGQPQHF.

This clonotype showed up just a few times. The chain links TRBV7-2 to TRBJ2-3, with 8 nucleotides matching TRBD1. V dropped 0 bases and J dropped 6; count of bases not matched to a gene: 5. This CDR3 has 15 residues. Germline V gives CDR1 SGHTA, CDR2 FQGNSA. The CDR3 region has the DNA TGTGCCAGCAGCTTAGCTGACAGGGGAGCGGATACGCAGTATTTT. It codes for CASSLADRGADTQYF.

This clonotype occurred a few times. The CDR3 sequence is CASRTDRTYGYTF. For the CDR3, the DNA is TGTGCCAGCAGGACCGACAGGACCTATGGCTACACCTTC. The rearrangement joins TRBV6-6 to TRBJ1-2; D is possibly TRBD1 (6 bases). V gave up 6 bases and J gave up 4 bases, with 12 bases separating them. This CDR3 spans 13 amino acids. Germline V gene sequence: CDR1 MNHNY, CDR2 SVGAGI (reference sequence).

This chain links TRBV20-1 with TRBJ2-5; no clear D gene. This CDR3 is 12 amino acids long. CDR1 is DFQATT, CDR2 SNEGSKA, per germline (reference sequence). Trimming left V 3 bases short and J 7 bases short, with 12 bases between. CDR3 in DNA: TGCAGTGCTAGGTCCAGTCCAGGGACCCAGTACTTC. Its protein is CSARSSPGTQYF.

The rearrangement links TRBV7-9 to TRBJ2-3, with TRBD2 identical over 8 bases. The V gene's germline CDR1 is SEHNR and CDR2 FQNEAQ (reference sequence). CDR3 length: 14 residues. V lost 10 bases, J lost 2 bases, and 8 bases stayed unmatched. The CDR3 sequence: CAITGRGDTDTQYF. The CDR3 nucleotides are TGTGCCATCACAGGGCGGGGGGACACAGATACGCAGTATTTT.

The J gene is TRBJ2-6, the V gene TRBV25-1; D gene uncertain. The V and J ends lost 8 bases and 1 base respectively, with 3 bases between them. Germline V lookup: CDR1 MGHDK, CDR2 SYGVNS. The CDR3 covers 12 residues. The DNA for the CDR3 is TGTGCCAGCGGTTCTGGGGCCAACGTCCTGACTTTC. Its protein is CASGSGANVLTF.